This is a list of T cell receptor beta chains from one sample in a study of shared clonotypes between healthy human individuals. Assay: immunoSEQ multiplex PCR; the TCRdb copy retains only in-frame clones and omits some. This repertoire shows some 980,000 clones, 76% found once; its top ten account for about 1.5%. Material: memory CD4+ T cells sorted from blood. These receptors were taken from a man aged 18 to 30 in good health. The CDR3 runs from the conserved cysteine through the conserved F or W. D genes are given only for firm matches. Size is stated for part of the rows, as once, few or many counts, or as a class when the clone is expanded.

D gene | clone size | J gene | V gene | CDR3 DNA | CDR3 protein
TRBD1 | - | TRBJ2-7 | TRBV27 | TGTGCCAGCAGTCAGGGGGACAGGGGACCGCTGCAGTACTTC | CASSQGDRGPLQYF
TRBD1 | - | TRBJ2-1 | TRBV7-9 | TGTGCCAGCAGCTTACAATCGGGGACAGGCGATCTTGAGCAGTTCTTC | CASSLQSGTGDLEQFF
- | - | TRBJ2-1 | TRBV5-5 | TGTGCCAGCAGTTCAACTGGGCCAGTCTCCTACAATGAGCAGTTCTTC | CASSSTGPVSYNEQFF
TRBD1 | - | TRBJ2-4 | TRBV25-1 | TGTGCCAGCAGTGACGCGACAGGGAACGAAAACATTCAGTACTTC | CASSDATGNENIQYF
- | few | TRBJ1-6 | TRBV30 | TGTGCCTGGAGTGCTTGGGGGGGTAATTCACCCCTCCACTTT | CAWSAWGGNSPLHF
- | - | TRBJ1-1 | TRBV30 | TGTGCCTGGAGTGTAATCAGGGACACTGAAGCTTTCTTT | CAWSVIRDTEAFF
- | - | TRBJ2-7 | TRBV2 | TGTGCCAGCAGTGGATCACTATTCTACGAGCAGTACTTC | CASSGSLFYEQYF
- | - | TRBJ2-3 | TRBV5-1 | TGCGCCAGCAGCTTGACGGGGGAGCATATAGATACGCAGTATTTT | CASSLTGEHIDTQYF
TRBD1 | - | TRBJ2-7 | TRBV5-1 | TGCGCCAGCAGCAGAGCGACAGGGGGGTTCTCCTACGAGCAGTACTTC | CASSRATGGFSYEQYF
- | - | TRBJ1-5 | TRBV18 | TGTGCCAGCTCATCAGGGGCCTTCAATCAGCCCCAGCATTTT | CASSSGAFNQPQHF
- | - | TRBJ2-2 | TRBV7-2 | TGTGCCAGCAGCTTAGAGCCTGGGAACACCGGGGAGCTGTTTTTT | CASSLEPGNTGELFF
TRBD1 | - | TRBJ1-5 | TRBV28 | TGTGCCAGCAGTTCGGGGACAGGGGGCATGGGCGGACAGCCCCAGCATTTT | CASSSGTGGMGGQPQHF
TRBD2 | - | TRBJ2-5 | TRBV5-4 | TGTGCCAGCAGCAAGAGACTAGCGGGAGCAGAGACCCAGTACTTC | CASSKRLAGAETQYF
- | - | TRBJ2-1 | TRBV5-4 | TGTGCCAGCAGCAGTGTGGACAACAATGAGCAGTTCTTC | CASSSVDNNEQFF
- | - | TRBJ1-1 | TRBV23-1 | TGCGCCAGCAGTCAATCAGGAGACACTGAAGCTTTCTTT | CASSQSGDTEAFF
TRBD1 | - | TRBJ1-6 | TRBV6-1 | TGTGCCAGCAGTGGTGGGACAGGGTTATCACCCCTCCACTTT | CASSGGTGLSPLHF
TRBD1 | - | TRBJ2-5 | TRBV5-6 | TGTGCCAGCAGGGCGACAGGGGGCCAAGAGACCCAGTACTTC | CASRATGGQETQYF
TRBD1 | - | TRBJ1-5 | TRBV28 | TGTGCCAGCAGTACCCAGACAGGGTTCAATCAGCCCCAGCATTTT | CASSTQTGFNQPQHF
- | - | TRBJ2-3 | TRBV7-2 | TGTGCCAGCAGCCAGATCATGTCTCTCGCAGATACGCAGTATTTT | CASSQIMSLADTQYF
TRBD2 | - | TRBJ2-5 | TRBV5-1 | TGCGCCAGCAGCTCACAACTAGCGGGGGGGCTGGAGACCCAGTACTTC | CASSSQLAGGLETQYF
- | once | TRBJ1-2 | TRBV9 | TGTGCCAGCAGCGTAGCTACAGGGACTAGCTATGGCTACACCTTC | CASSVATGTSYGYTF
- | - | TRBJ2-2 | TRBV11-3 | TGTGCCAGCAGCTTAGACCCGAGCGGGGAGCTGTTTTTT | CASSLDPSGELFF
- | - | TRBJ2-7 | TRBV27 | TGTGCCAGCAGTTTAGTGCTGGGGGAGGTGTACGAGCAGTACTTC | CASSLVLGEVYEQYF
- | - | TRBJ1-2 | TRBV19 | TGTGCCAGTAGTATCTCCAAGACAGGCGGCTACACCTTC | CASSISKTGGYTF
- | - | TRBJ2-1 | TRBV4-1 | TGCGCCAGCAGCCAAGAGGTTACCAGTTTCTACAATGAGCAGTTCTTC | CASSQEVTSFYNEQFF
TRBD1 | - | TRBJ1-2 | TRBV14 | TGTGCCAGCAGCCCCCGGACAGGTTATGGCTACACCTTC | CASSPRTGYGYTF
TRBD2 | - | TRBJ2-1 | TRBV9 | TGTGCCAGCAGCGTAGCGGGAGGAGGTTCCTACAATGAGCAGTTCTTC | CASSVAGGGSYNEQFF
TRBD1 | - | TRBJ1-2 | TRBV28 | TGTGCCAGCAGTCCGCACACAGGGGACGGCTACACCTTC | CASSPHTGDGYTF
TRBD1 | - | TRBJ1-4 | TRBV5-1 | TGCGCCAGCAGCTTACGACAGGGCTATGATGAAAAACTGTTTTTT | CASSLRQGYDEKLFF
- | - | TRBJ1-6 | TRBV2 | TGTGCCAGCACATCGGCAGGTAGCTCCTATAATTCACCCCTCCACTTT | CASTSAGSSYNSPLHF
- | - | TRBJ1-4 | TRBV2 | TGTGCCAGCTCCCGAACGGGGGCCATCGGTGAAAAACTGTTTTTT | CASSRTGAIGEKLFF
TRBD1 | once | TRBJ2-3 | TRBV5-1 | TGCGCCAGCAGCGGGAAGACAGGGGGCACAGATACGCAGTATTTT | CASSGKTGGTDTQYF
- | - | TRBJ1-1 | TRBV10-2 | TGCGCCAGCAGTGACCCTAGGCGGGGAGAGAACACTGAAGCTTTCTTT | CASSDPRRGENTEAFF
- | - | TRBJ2-7 | TRBV27 | TGTGCCACTACCTCCCCGGGGGGCAATAAGCCCTACGAGCAGTACTTC | CATTSPGGNKPYEQYF
- | once | TRBJ2-5 | TRBV2 | TGTGCCAGCAGTACTGGGCAAGAGACCCAGTACTTC | CASSTGQETQYF
- | few | TRBJ2-7 | TRBV2 | TGTGCCAGCAGTCCCAGCGATTACGAGCAGTACTTC | CASSPSDYEQYF
TRBD1 | - | TRBJ2-7 | TRBV7-2 | TGTGCCAGCAGCCGGTCGACAGGGAACACGTGGGAGCAGTACTTC | CASSRSTGNTWEQYF
- | - | TRBJ1-1 | TRBV6-5 | TGTGCCAGCACCCGAGGGGGGGACACTGAAGCTTTCTTT | CASTRGGDTEAFF
TRBD2 | - | TRBJ2-3 | TRBV10-3 | TGTGCCATCTCGAGCGGGGGCACAGATACGCAGTATTTT | CAISSGGTDTQYF
TRBD1 | - | TRBJ1-4 | TRBV19 | TGTGCCAGTAGTATATCATGGGACAGGGCAGGAGAAAAACTGTTTTTT | CASSISWDRAGEKLFF
- | - | TRBJ2-5 | TRBV5-1 | TGCGCCAGCAGCTTGAGTCGGCAGTCCCAAGAGACCCAGTACTTC | CASSLSRQSQETQYF
TRBD2 | few | TRBJ2-2 | TRBV27 | TGTGCCAGCAGTTTAGCGGGAGGGCGAACCGGGGAGCTGTTTTTT | CASSLAGGRTGELFF
- | - | TRBJ2-7 | TRBV5-1 | TGCGCCAGCAGCTTGTCTAGCGCGACGTACGAGCAGTACTTC | CASSLSSATYEQYF
- | - | TRBJ2-2 | TRBV30 | TGTGCCTGGAGTGAGGGTGCCGGGGAGCTGTTTTTT | CAWSEGAGELFF
- | - | TRBJ2-7 | TRBV11-2 | TGTGCCAGCAGCTTGGGGGGAATCAAGAACGAGCAGTACTTC | CASSLGGIKNEQYF
- | once | TRBJ2-3 | TRBV5-4 | TGTGCCAGCAGCTTGGGGTCCGGGGACACAGATACGCAGTATTTT | CASSLGSGDTDTQYF
- | - | TRBJ2-7 | TRBV6-5 | TGTGCCAGCAAAACAGGGACCTACGAGCAGTACTTC | CASKTGTYEQYF
TRBD1 | - | TRBJ1-1 | TRBV5-1 | TGCGCCAGCAGCCTGCAAGGACAGGGGGCGAACACTGAAGCTTTCTTT | CASSLQGQGANTEAFF
TRBD1 | - | TRBJ1-6 | TRBV7-8 | TGTGCCAGCAGCTTTGAAACAGGGGGTGGTTCACCCCTCCACTTT | CASSFETGGGSPLHF